What follows are 5 T cell receptor beta chains derived from one specimen sequenced in a study of T-cell memory formation after mild COVID-19. TCRdb called the 5' RACE reads again in MiXCR, with one record for every CDR3 protein. This table has about 130,000 distinct CDR3 sequences, approximately 15% appearing once. The specimen was PBMCs or a T cell subset sorted from them (not recorded which). These receptors came from an adult woman who had mild COVID-19 (a few samples of this study predate the infection). Cell type and time point are not known.

This CDR3 is CSVEDRTGLGYGYTF. CDR3 sequence (DNA): TGCAGCGTTGAAGATCGGACAGGGCTAGGCTATGGCTACACCTTC. This chain joins TRBV29-1 and TRBJ1-2; 8 bases fit TRBD1. The length of the CDR3 is 15 residues. CDR1 SQVTM and CDR2 ANQGSEA come from the germline V gene. Losses at the gene ends were 0 bases for V and 4 bases for J; bases not matched to a gene: 7.

This clonotype was seen ten or more times. The chain combines TRBV6-6 with TRBJ2-2, with 10 nucleotides matching TRBD1. Trimming at V came to 0 bases and at J to 4 bases, leaving 5 bases not matched to a gene. The germline V gene has CDR1 MNHNY and CDR2 SVGAGI (reference sequence). The CDR3 has 17 residues. As DNA, the CDR3 is TGTGCCAGCAGTTACTCCCGGGGACAGGGGCCCACCGGGGAGCTGTTTTTT. Protein product: CASSYSRGQGPTGELFF.

This chain connects TRBV27 to TRBJ2-7, with D uncertain. V lost 5 bases and J lost 4, with 15 bases in between. Germline CDR1 reads MNHEY; CDR2 reads SMNVEV (reference sequence). CDR3 length: 14 residues. CDR3 loop: CASSRAGLGYEQYF. The CDR3, as DNA: TGTGCCAGCAGTCGGGCCGGATTGGGATACGAGCAGTACTTC.

This chain joins TRBV7-2 and TRBJ2-1; D not certain. V shed 5 bases and J shed 5 bases, with 7 bases lying between them. The CDR3 is made up of 12 amino acids. CDR1 and CDR2 (germline): SGHTA, FQGNSA. CDR3 sequence reads: CASSVRDNEQFF. DNA for the CDR3: TGTGCCAGCAGCGTCCGTGACAATGAGCAGTTCTTC.

The chain combines TRBV29-1 with TRBJ2-1; 10 bases are shared with TRBD2. The germline CDR1 and CDR2 sequences are SQVTM and ANQGSEA. The CDR3 contains 14 residues. The ends lost 3 bases at V and 4 bases at J; junction bases unmatched: 3. The CDR3 reads CSVEASGSYNEQFF. As DNA, the CDR3 is TGCAGCGTTGAGGCTAGCGGGAGTTACAATGAGCAGTTCTTC.